Shown below are 28 T cell receptor beta chains from a single sample sequenced in a study of chemoradiotherapy in HPV16-positive cancers. The table came from immunoSEQ multiplex PCR; TCRdb's copy has only in-frame clones and leaves some out. The sample records some 1,300 clones, about 86% being singletons. Source: tumor tissue, taken from a patient who underwent chemoradiotherapy. These receptors all stem from a human donor with HPV-associated anogenital cancer.

J is TRBJ1-4 and V is TRBV2, with a weak D call TRBD1 (5 bases). With 6 bases removed from V and 8 bases from J, the gap between germline ends came to 10 bases. The germline gives CDR1 SNHLY, CDR2 FYNNEI. CDR3 length equals 12 residues. The CDR3 sequence: CASRGTSEKLFF. CDR3 DNA: TGTGCCAGCAGGGGGACGTCGGAAAAACTGTTTTTT.

CDR3 amino acids: CASSFGDSLGEQYF. As DNA, the CDR3 is TGCGCCAGCAGCTTCGGGGACTCTCTGGGCGAGCAGTACTTC. This chain joins TRBV5-1 and TRBJ2-7; tentative D call: TRBD2 (6 bases). This CDR3 region has 14 residues. Trimming took off 2 bases at V and 6 bases at J, with 15 bases between the two ends. Germline V gene data show CDR1 as SGHRS and CDR2 as YFSETQ.

The rearrangement joins TRBV6-4 to TRBJ2-6; D call uncertain. Trimming left V 2 bases short and J 0 bases short, with 2 bases between. The germline gives CDR1 MRHNA, CDR2 SNTAGT. The length of the CDR3 is 14 residues. CDR3 nucleotides: TGTGCCAGCAGTGACAACTCTGGGGCCAACGTCCTGACTTTC. This encodes CASSDNSGANVLTF.

V gene TRBV28 combines with J gene TRBJ2-1; perhaps TRBD2 as D (6 bases). Germline-derived CDR1 and CDR2 are MDHEN and SYDVKM. V lost 6 bases and J 3 bases, leaving 15 bases between the germline ends. This CDR3 is built from 15 residues. Here the CDR3 DNA reads TGTGCCAGCAGCCCCGGTGGGGGGTTCTACAATGAGCAGTTCTTC. Translation: CASSPGGGFYNEQFF.

J is TRBJ2-7 and V is TRBV28, with D possibly TRBD2 on 7 matching bases. V gave up 7 bases and J gave up 2 bases, with 18 bases separating them. The CDR3 is 15 residues long. Germline V gene lookup returns CDR1 MDHEN and CDR2 SYDVKM. The CDR3: CASTEGGGRTYEQYF. CDR3 nucleotides: TGTGCCAGCACCGAGGGGGGGGGCCGAACCTACGAGCAGTACTTC.

V is TRBV27 and J is TRBJ2-1; no definite D call. Germline V gene sequence: CDR1 MNHEY, CDR2 SMNVEV (reference sequence). Trimming took 6 bases from V and 4 from J, leaving 4 bases between them. This CDR3 comprises 11 residues. The CDR3 is CASSGYNEQFF. In nucleotides, the CDR3 is TGTGCCAGCAGCGGGTACAATGAGCAGTTCTTC.

This chain links TRBV7-2 with TRBJ2-7; 10 bases match TRBD2. Germline V lookup: CDR1 SGHTA, CDR2 FQGNSA. Trimming at V came to 1 base and at J to 7 bases, leaving 7 bases not matched to a gene. This CDR3 comprises 15 residues. This CDR3 reads CASSLVLAGVREQYF. DNA of the CDR3: TGTGCCAGCAGCTTAGTGCTAGCGGGAGTAAGGGAGCAGTACTTC.

This sequence joins TRBV30 and TRBJ2-2, with a tentative D call TRBD1 (5 bases). CDR3 length: 15 amino acids. Germline V CDR1 and CDR2: GTSNPN, SVGIG (reference sequence). Deletions cut 5 bases from V and 2 bases from J, with 15 bases between. The CDR3 spells CAWLLKGPNTGELFF. The CDR3 DNA is TGTGCCTGGTTGTTGAAGGGGCCCAACACCGGGGAGCTGTTTTTT. The complete variable domain, with remaining parts taken from reference TRBV30 and TRBJ2-2, reads SQTIHQWPATLVQPVGSPLSLECTVEGTSNPNLYWYRQAAGRGLQLLFYSVGIGQISSEVPQNLSASRPQDRQFILSSKKLLLSDSGFYLCAWLLKGPNTGELFFGEGSRLTVL.

This chain links TRBV6-5 with TRBJ1-5; D remains ambiguous. This CDR3 is 13 amino acids long. Germline V gene lookup returns CDR1 MNHEY and CDR2 SVGAGI. Deletions cut 0 bases from V and 7 bases from J, with 7 bases between. The CDR3 DNA sequence: TGTGCCAGCAGTTACTCGATCGGGCAGCCCCAGCATTTT. The encoded protein is CASSYSIGQPQHF.

This chain links TRBV4-3 with TRBJ2-3; 8 bases map to TRBD2. The CDR3 runs to 16 residues. Germline V lookup: CDR1 LGHNA, CDR2 YSLEER. With 0 bases clipped from V and 4 bases from J, the junction kept 6 bases outside the gene matches. The CDR3 is CASSQEHGGGPDTQYF. CDR3 nucleotide sequence: TGCGCCAGCAGCCAAGAACACGGGGGGGGCCCAGATACGCAGTATTTT.

This clone has more than one count but fewer than ten. The V gene is TRBV19, the J gene TRBJ1-1; no clear D. CDR3 length: 14 residues. The V and J ends lost 5 bases and 3 bases respectively, with 13 bases between them. Germline V gene sequence: CDR1 LNHDA, CDR2 SQIVND (reference sequence). The CDR3 nucleotides read TGTGCCAGTAGTCACAGACGGGAGTACACTGAAGCTTTCTTT. This codes for CASSHRREYTEAFF.

This clone is hyperexpanded by share. The chain couples TRBV30 to TRBJ1-1; D is perhaps TRBD1 (5 bases). CDR3 length: 11 amino acids. Trimming pared 0 bases from V and 9 bases from J, leaving 8 bases between. The germline V gene encodes CDR1 GTSNPN and CDR2 SVGIG (reference sequence). CDR3 loop: CAWSVGLQAFF. The CDR3 DNA is TGTGCCTGGAGTGTGGGGCTCCAAGCTTTCTTT.

J is TRBJ2-7 and V is TRBV27; D perhaps matches TRBD1 (6 bases). The V gene lost 1 base and the J gene lost 6 bases, with 10 bases spanning the gap. CDR3 length equals 13 residues. The germline CDR1 and CDR2 sequences are MNHEY and SMNVEV (reference sequence). The CDR3 loop reads CASSLLGATEQYF. The CDR3 nucleotides read TGTGCCAGCAGTTTATTGGGGGCGACCGAGCAGTACTTC.

The chain has TRBV19 and TRBJ1-1; D remains unclear. CDR1 is LNHDA, CDR2 SQIVND, per germline (reference sequence). This CDR3 is built from 13 residues. The germline V and J ends were trimmed by 8 bases and 2 bases, with 12 bases remaining between them. For the CDR3, the DNA is TGTGCCAGTTTCACGGGTGGAAACACTGAAGCTTTCTTT. Encoded protein: CASFTGGNTEAFF. Looking up the rest from reference TRBV19 and TRBJ1-1 gives the full variable domain: DGGITQSPKYLFRKEGQNVTLSCEQNLNHDAMYWYRQDPGQGLRLIYYSQIVNDFQKGDIAEGYSVSREKKESFPLTVTSAQKNPTAFYLCASFTGGNTEAFFGQGTRLTVV.

The chain is built from TRBV10-2 and TRBJ2-7, with 7 bases aligning to TRBD1. Germline lookup yields CDR1 WSHSY and CDR2 SAAADI. After removal of 7 bases from V and 3 bases from J, the junction contained 6 bases not matched to a gene. The CDR3 length is 13 residues. The CDR3 nucleotides read TGCGCCAGCAAAGGGACAGACCTCTACGAGCAGTACTTC. It encodes CASKGTDLYEQYF.

The chain joins TRBV5-1 to TRBJ2-5, with D possibly TRBD2 on 6 matching bases. V was cut by 0 bases and J by 5 bases, with 17 bases left in between. The CDR3 contains 16 residues. Germline V gene lookup returns CDR1 SGHRS and CDR2 YFSETQ. The CDR3 loop reads CASSLALGTSGETQYF. The CDR3 region has the DNA TGCGCCAGCAGCTTGGCCCTGGGAACCAGCGGGGAGACCCAGTACTTC.

The rearrangement uses TRBV30 and TRBJ2-3; D not resolved. With 3 bases removed from V and 6 bases from J, the gap between germline ends came to 10 bases. The CDR3 totals 12 residues. Germline values: CDR1 GTSNPN, CDR2 SVGIG (reference sequence). CDR3 protein: CAWSPLKDTQYF. The CDR3 DNA reads as TGTGCCTGGAGCCCTCTGAAGGATACGCAGTATTTT.

The V and J genes are TRBV7-9 and TRBJ1-2; D is possibly TRBD1 (5 bases). From germline, CDR1 is SEHNR and CDR2 FQNEAQ (reference sequence). The germline V and J ends were trimmed by 4 bases and 4 bases, with 10 bases remaining between them. This CDR3 has 13 amino acids. CDR3 sequence: CASSYPGGYGYTF. The DNA for the CDR3 is TGTGCCAGCAGCTACCCGGGGGGCTATGGCTACACCTTC.

For the CDR3, the DNA is TGTGCCAGCTCCCGGGACAATAAGAACACTGAAGCTTTCTTT. Amino acids: CASSRDNKNTEAFF. This chain connects TRBV18 to TRBJ1-1; D is possibly TRBD1 (6 bases). V was shortened by 6 bases and J by 1 base, with 12 bases between the two germline ends. Germline CDR1 KGHSH, CDR2 LQKENI. CDR3 length: 14 residues. Together with reference TRBV18 and TRBJ1-1, the CDR3 gives the full variable domain: NAGVMQNPRHLVRRRGQEARLRCSPMKGHSHVYWYRQLPEEGLKFMVYLQKENIIDESGMPKERFSAEFPKEGPSILRIQQVVRGDSAAYFCASSRDNKNTEAFFGQGTRLTVV.

The rearrangement joins TRBV27 to TRBJ2-7; D is undetermined. From germline, CDR1 is MNHEY and CDR2 SMNVEV (reference sequence). V gave up 2 bases and J gave up 2 bases, with 10 bases separating them. The CDR3 sequence is 14 residues long. CDR3 DNA sequence: TGTGCCAGCAGTTTAGGACGGAGCCCCTACGAGCAGTACTTC. Its protein product is CASSLGRSPYEQYF.

The chain recombines TRBV4-1 with TRBJ1-4; a possible D gene is TRBD1 (5 bases). Deletions cut 3 bases from V and 8 bases from J, with 22 bases between. Per germline, CDR1 MGHRA and CDR2 YSYEKL. CDR3 size: 17 residues. The CDR3 protein is CASSHLVLGGVLEKLFF. CDR3 nucleotide sequence: TGCGCCAGCAGCCACCTAGTGTTGGGGGGGGTGTTGGAAAAACTGTTTTTT.

This clone showed up just once. The chain joins TRBV28 to TRBJ2-1, with 10 positions matching TRBD2. V dropped 1 base and J dropped 1; count of bases not matched to a gene: 1. Germline V gene sequence: CDR1 MDHEN, CDR2 SYDVKM. The length of the CDR3 is 16 residues. CDR3 amino acids: CASSLSSGGSYNEQFF. As DNA, the CDR3 is TGTGCCAGCAGTTTATCTAGCGGGGGATCCTACAATGAGCAGTTCTTC.

The V gene is TRBV2, the J gene TRBJ1-3, with D possibly matching TRBD1 (5 bases). Per germline, CDR1 SNHLY and CDR2 FYNNEI. CDR3 size: 13 residues. Trimming took 5 bases from V and 4 from J, leaving 9 bases between them. CDR3 DNA: TGTGCCAGCAGTCCCGGGGACGGAAACACCATATATTTT. The encoded protein is CASSPGDGNTIYF.

This sequence joins TRBV11-2 and TRBJ1-5; D call uncertain. V shed 0 bases and J shed 3 bases, with 6 bases lying between them. CDR1 is SGHAT and CDR2 is FQNNGV in the germline V gene. CDR3 length: 14 amino acids. CDR3 coding DNA: TGTGCCAGCAGCTTAGAGTCCGACAATCAGCCCCAGCATTTT. Residues: CASSLESDNQPQHF.

This clone was observed once. The chain has TRBV7-8 and TRBJ2-1; TRBD2 matches 10 bases. CDR3 length equals 15 residues. The germline CDR1 and CDR2 sequences are SGHVS and FQNEAQ. Trimming removed 5 bases from V and 15 bases from J; junction bases left unmatched: 16. The CDR3 reads CASSTTGLAVNEWFF. The CDR3 DNA reads TGTGCCAGCAGCACAACAGGACTAGCGGTAAATGAGTGGTTCTTC.

The V and J genes are TRBV19 and TRBJ1-2; no clear D gene. Trimming stripped 4 bases from V and 4 bases from J, with 13 bases between. The CDR3 extends over 14 amino acids. Germline V gene sequence: CDR1 LNHDA, CDR2 SQIVND (reference sequence). The CDR3 nucleotides read TGTGCCAGTAGTAACCCGGACGGTAGCTATGGCTACACCTTC. Residues: CASSNPDGSYGYTF.

The genes are TRBV28 and TRBJ1-4; D uncertain. This CDR3 has 15 residues. The V end was cut by 6 bases, the J end by 2 bases, with 13 bases between. Germline-derived CDR1 and CDR2 are MDHEN and SYDVKM. The CDR3 sequence is CASRIREGTNEKLFF. In DNA, the CDR3 is TGTGCCAGCAGAATCCGAGAAGGCACTAATGAAAAACTGTTTTTT.

The rearrangement joins TRBV10-3 to TRBJ2-1, with 11 bases identical to TRBD2. With 4 bases clipped from V and 8 bases from J, the junction kept 4 bases outside the gene matches. CDR1 ENHRY and CDR2 SYGVKD come from the germline V gene. This CDR3 region has 14 residues. The DNA for the CDR3 is TGTGCCATCAGTGGAACTAGCGGGAGCTATGAGCAGTTCTTC. This encodes CAISGTSGSYEQFF.